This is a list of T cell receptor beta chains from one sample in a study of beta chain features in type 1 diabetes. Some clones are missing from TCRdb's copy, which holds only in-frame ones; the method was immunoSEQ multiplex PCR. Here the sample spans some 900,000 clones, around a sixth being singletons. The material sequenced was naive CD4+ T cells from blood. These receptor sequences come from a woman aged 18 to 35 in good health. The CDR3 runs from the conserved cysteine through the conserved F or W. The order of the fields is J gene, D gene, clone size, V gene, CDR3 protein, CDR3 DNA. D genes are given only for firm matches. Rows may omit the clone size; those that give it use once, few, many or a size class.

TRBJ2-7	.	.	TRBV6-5	CASSLVGGNSYEQYF	TGTGCCAGCAGCCTGGTGGGGGGCAACTCCTACGAGCAGTACTTC
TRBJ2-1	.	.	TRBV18	CASSPQGLSYNEQFF	TGTGCCAGCTCACCCCAGGGCCTCTCCTACAATGAGCAGTTCTTC
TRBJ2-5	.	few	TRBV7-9	CASSGPYRSLKETQYF	TGTGCCAGCAGCGGCCCATACAGGTCTCTTAAAGAGACCCAGTACTTC
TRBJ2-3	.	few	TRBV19	CASTGGRRRDLTDTQYF	TGTGCCAGTACAGGTGGGAGGAGACGAGACCTCACAGATACGCAGTATTTT
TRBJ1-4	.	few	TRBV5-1	CASSFGEKLFF	TGCGCCAGCAGCTTCGGGGAAAAACTGTTTTTT
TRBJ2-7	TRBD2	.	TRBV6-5	CASSYSSAGGSYEQYF	TGTGCCAGCAGTTACTCGTCAGCGGGAGGCTCCTACGAGCAGTACTTC
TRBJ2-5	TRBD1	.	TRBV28	CASSFVPGQYQETQYF	TGTGCCAGCAGTTTCGTACCGGGACAGTACCAAGAGACCCAGTACTTC
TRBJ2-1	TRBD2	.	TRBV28	CASAGPPSSGSMNEQFF	TGTGCCAGCGCAGGACCACCTTCTAGCGGGAGTATGAATGAGCAGTTCTTC
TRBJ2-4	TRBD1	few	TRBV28	CASRSWTGGSKNIQYF	TGTGCCAGCAGATCCTGGACAGGGGGCTCCAAAAACATTCAGTACTTC
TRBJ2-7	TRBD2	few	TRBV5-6	CASSDVREFPYEQYF	TGTGCCAGCAGCGACGTGCGGGAGTTCCCCTACGAGCAGTACTTC
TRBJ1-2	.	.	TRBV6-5	CASTQGRGYTF	TGTGCCAGCACCCAGGGTCGTGGCTACACCTTC
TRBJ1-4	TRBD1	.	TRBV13	CASSVRGAEKLFF	TGTGCCAGCAGCGTCAGGGGGGCTGAAAAACTGTTTTTT
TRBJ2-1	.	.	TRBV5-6	CASNRWLLSNNEQFF	TGTGCCAGCAACCGGTGGCTCCTATCAAACAATGAGCAGTTCTTC
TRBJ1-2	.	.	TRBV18	CASSPPNSYGYTF	TGTGCCAGCTCACCACCCAACTCCTATGGCTACACCTTC
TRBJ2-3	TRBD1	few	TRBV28	CASSFNLAKTGGATDTQYF	TGTGCCAGCAGTTTTAACCTGGCCAAGACAGGGGGAGCAACAGATACGCAGTATTTT
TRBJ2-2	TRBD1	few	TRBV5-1	CASSSRTGNTGELFF	TGCGCCAGCAGCTCTCGGACAGGGAACACCGGGGAGCTGTTTTTT
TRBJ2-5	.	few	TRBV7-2	CASSLGGVFGETQYF	TGTGCCAGCAGCTTGGGTGGGGTGTTCGGAGAGACCCAGTACTTC
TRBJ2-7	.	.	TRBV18	CASSPQVNSYEQYF	TGTGCCAGCTCACCACAGGTCAACTCCTACGAGCAGTACTTC
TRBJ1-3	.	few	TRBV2	CASSGDRAGAGNTIYF	TGTGCCAGCAGTGGAGATCGGGCAGGGGCTGGAAACACCATATATTTT
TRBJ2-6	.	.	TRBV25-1	CASSAGAGANVLTF	TGTGCCAGCAGTGCCGGGGCAGGGGCCAACGTCCTGACTTTC
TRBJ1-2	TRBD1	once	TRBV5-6	CASSRTGRTNYGYTF	TGTGCCAGCAGCCGGACAGGACGAACTAACTATGGCTACACCTTC
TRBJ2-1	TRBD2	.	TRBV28	CASSLFRAGAAYNEQFF	TGTGCCAGCAGTTTATTCAGGGCGGGAGCGGCCTACAATGAGCAGTTCTTC
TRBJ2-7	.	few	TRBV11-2	CASRPLTGAWYEQYF	TGTGCCAGCAGACCTTTGACGGGAGCTTGGTACGAGCAGTACTTC
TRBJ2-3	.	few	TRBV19	CASSIEVGVWTTDTQYF	TGTGCCAGTAGTATTGAAGTGGGGGTGTGGACCACAGATACGCAGTATTTT
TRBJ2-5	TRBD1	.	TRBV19	CASSPPRTGRETQYF	TGTGCCAGTAGCCCTCCAAGGACAGGTCGGGAGACCCAGTACTTC
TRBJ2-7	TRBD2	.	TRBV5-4	CASSSSGLADEQYF	TGTGCCAGCAGCTCATCGGGACTAGCTGACGAGCAGTACTTC
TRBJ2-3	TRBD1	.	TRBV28	CASSLRQGVADTQYF	TGTGCCAGCAGTTTGAGACAGGGGGTAGCAGATACGCAGTATTTT
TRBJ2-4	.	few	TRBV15	CATSRVVRGSAKNIQYF	TGTGCCACCAGCAGAGTGGTCAGGGGTTCGGCCAAAAACATTCAGTACTTC
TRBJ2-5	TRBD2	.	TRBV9	CASSVAGLGGETQYF	TGTGCCAGCAGCGTAGCCGGACTAGGAGGGGAGACCCAGTACTTC
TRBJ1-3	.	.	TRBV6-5	CASSYGRGGSGNTIYF	TGTGCCAGCAGTTACGGAAGAGGGGGCTCTGGAAACACCATATATTTT
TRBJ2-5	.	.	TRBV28	CASSFIRETQYF	TGTGCCAGCAGTTTTATTCGAGAGACCCAGTACTTC
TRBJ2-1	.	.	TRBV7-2	CASGGYNEQFF	TGTGCCAGCGGGGGTTACAATGAGCAGTTCTTC
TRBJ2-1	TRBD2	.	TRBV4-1	CASSQVTGGYNEQFF	TGCGCCAGCAGCCAAGTTACGGGAGGCTACAATGAGCAGTTCTTC
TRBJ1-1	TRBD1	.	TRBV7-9	CASSLEGTVNTEAFF	TGTGCCAGCAGCTTAGAAGGGACAGTGAACACTGAAGCTTTCTTT
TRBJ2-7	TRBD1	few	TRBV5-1	CASSQTVTGVYEQYF	TGCGCCAGCAGTCAAACCGTGACAGGGGTCTACGAGCAGTACTTC
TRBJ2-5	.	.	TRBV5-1	CASSLEGSEETQYF	TGCGCCAGCAGCTTGGAAGGGTCAGAAGAGACCCAGTACTTC
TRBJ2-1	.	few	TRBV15	CATSRDNRGAGINEQFF	TGTGCCACCAGCAGAGATAATCGGGGGGCGGGAATCAATGAGCAGTTCTTC
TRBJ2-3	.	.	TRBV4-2	CASSPAAGRGASTDTQYF	TGTGCCAGCAGCCCTGCGGCGGGAAGGGGAGCAAGTACAGATACGCAGTATTTT
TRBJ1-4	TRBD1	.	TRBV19	CASSNHRGIEKLFF	TGTGCCAGTAGTAATCACAGGGGGATTGAAAAACTGTTTTTT
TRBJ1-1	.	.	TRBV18	CASTTGEERMAFF	TGTGCCAGCACCACGGGGGAGGAGAGAATGGCTTTCTTT
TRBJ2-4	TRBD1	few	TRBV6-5	CASRRRQGDGNIQYF	TGTGCCAGCAGAAGGAGACAGGGTGATGGTAACATTCAGTACTTC
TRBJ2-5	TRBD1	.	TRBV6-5	CASSSAGTGEETQYF	TGTGCCAGCAGTTCCGCCGGGACAGGGGAAGAGACCCAGTACTTC
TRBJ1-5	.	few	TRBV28	CASSPRGQPQHF	TGTGCCAGCAGTCCCAGGGGTCAGCCCCAGCATTTT
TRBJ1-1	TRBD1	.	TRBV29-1	CSVEERTGPNTEAFF	TGCAGCGTTGAAGAGAGGACAGGGCCGAACACTGAAGCTTTCTTT
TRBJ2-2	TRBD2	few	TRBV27	CASSRNSGGNTGELFF	TGTGCCAGCAGTAGAAATAGCGGGGGCAACACCGGGGAGCTGTTTTTT